A selection of T cell receptor beta chains follows, all from one sample in a study of shared T cell receptors in the human thymus. Method: immunoSEQ multiplex PCR; TCRdb's copy keeps in-frame clones and lacks some. Of around 730,000 clones listed, approximately 83% are singletons. The same sample was also used in a study of human thymus T cells.

Sequencing was done on a sample of thymocytes. The source is a girl under three years old with a congenital heart defect. Both conserved end residues are part of each CDR3. D genes are given only for firm matches. A clone size is listed for some rows: how often the clone was seen (once, few, many), or a class if it is expanded.

V gene: TRBV29-1
D gene: TRBD1
J gene: TRBJ2-1
clone size: -
CDR3 protein: CSVEGTGGFYNEQFF
CDR3 DNA: TGCAGCGTTGAAGGAACAGGGGGCTTCTACAATGAGCAGTTCTTC

V gene: TRBV5-1
D gene: TRBD1
J gene: TRBJ1-1
clone size: -
CDR3 protein: CASTKTGRTEAFF
CDR3 DNA: TGCGCCAGCACTAAGACAGGGAGGACTGAAGCTTTCTTT

V gene: TRBV7-2
D gene: TRBD2
J gene: TRBJ2-7
clone size: -
CDR3 protein: CASSPRLADFYEQYF
CDR3 DNA: TGTGCCAGCAGCCCGAGACTAGCGGACTTCTACGAGCAGTACTTC

V gene: TRBV2
D gene: -
J gene: TRBJ1-1
clone size: -
CDR3 protein: CASSTRVRGTEAFF
CDR3 DNA: TGTGCCAGCAGTACCAGGGTTAGGGGGACTGAAGCTTTCTTT

V gene: TRBV4-3
D gene: TRBD1
J gene: TRBJ1-4
clone size: -
CDR3 protein: CASSQDPLDRANEKLFF
CDR3 DNA: TGCGCCAGCAGCCAAGATCCCCTGGACAGGGCTAATGAAAAACTGTTTTTT

V gene: TRBV6-1
D gene: -
J gene: TRBJ2-5
clone size: -
CDR3 protein: CASRLNELTQYF
CDR3 DNA: TGTGCCAGCAGACTTAACGAATTGACCCAGTACTTC

V gene: TRBV30
D gene: -
J gene: TRBJ2-2
clone size: -
CDR3 protein: CAWSVTADTGELFF
CDR3 DNA: TGTGCCTGGAGTGTAACCGCGGACACCGGGGAGCTGTTTTTT

V gene: TRBV6-5
D gene: -
J gene: TRBJ1-1
clone size: -
CDR3 protein: CASTPARGNTEAFF
CDR3 DNA: TGTGCCAGCACCCCGGCCAGGGGGAACACTGAAGCTTTCTTT

V gene: TRBV29-1
D gene: -
J gene: TRBJ1-1
clone size: -
CDR3 protein: CSVSVGITVMNTEAFF
CDR3 DNA: TGCAGCGTAAGTGTCGGTATTACAGTCATGAACACTGAAGCTTTCTTT

V gene: TRBV19
D gene: -
J gene: TRBJ1-1
clone size: -
CDR3 protein: CASSIQQGPEAFF
CDR3 DNA: TGTGCCAGTAGTATTCAACAGGGTCCTGAAGCTTTCTTT

V gene: TRBV5-1
D gene: -
J gene: TRBJ1-1
clone size: -
CDR3 protein: CASSLLGWHHRTVNTEAFF
CDR3 DNA: TGCGCCAGCAGCTTATTGGGGTGGCATCATAGGACAGTGAACACTGAAGCTTTCTTT

V gene: TRBV11-3
D gene: -
J gene: TRBJ2-6
clone size: -
CDR3 protein: CASLLSGANVLTF
CDR3 DNA: TGTGCCAGCCTCCTATCTGGGGCCAACGTCCTGACTTTC

V gene: TRBV28
D gene: TRBD1
J gene: TRBJ1-6
clone size: -
CDR3 protein: CASSLKQGAWNSPLHF
CDR3 DNA: TGTGCCAGCAGCCTGAAACAGGGGGCTTGGAATTCACCCCTCCACTTT

V gene: TRBV28
D gene: -
J gene: TRBJ2-3
clone size: -
CDR3 protein: CASSFLGAGITDTQYF
CDR3 DNA: TGTGCCAGCAGTTTCTTAGGTGCGGGAATCACAGATACGCAGTATTTT

V gene: TRBV28
D gene: TRBD2
J gene: TRBJ2-7
clone size: -
CDR3 protein: CASSLYTGGERPSRYF
CDR3 DNA: TGTGCCAGCAGTTTGTACACCGGGGGGGAGCGGCCCAGCAGGTACTTC

V gene: TRBV19
D gene: TRBD1
J gene: TRBJ1-5
clone size: once
CDR3 protein: CASNGTGGQPQHF
CDR3 DNA: TGTGCCAGTAACGGGACAGGGGGTCAGCCCCAGCATTTT

V gene: TRBV6-1
D gene: TRBD1
J gene: TRBJ1-6
clone size: -
CDR3 protein: CASSESRGPYNSPLHF
CDR3 DNA: TGTGCCAGCAGTGAAAGCAGGGGGCCCTATAATTCACCCCTCCACTTT

V gene: TRBV7-2
D gene: -
J gene: TRBJ1-2
clone size: -
CDR3 protein: CASSLGAGLNVYGYTF
CDR3 DNA: TGTGCCAGCAGCTTAGGGGCAGGGTTGAACGTTTATGGCTACACCTTC

V gene: TRBV6-5
D gene: TRBD2
J gene: TRBJ2-7
clone size: -
CDR3 protein: CASRGGENEQYF
CDR3 DNA: TGTGCCAGCAGGGGAGGGGAGAACGAGCAGTACTTC

V gene: TRBV5-5
D gene: -
J gene: TRBJ1-2
clone size: -
CDR3 protein: CASSPDRDSDGYTF
CDR3 DNA: TGTGCCAGCAGCCCGGACCGGGATTCAGATGGCTACACCTTC

V gene: TRBV5-4
D gene: TRBD2
J gene: TRBJ2-7
clone size: -
CDR3 protein: CASSLALRGLAGYEQYF
CDR3 DNA: TGTGCCAGCAGCTTGGCCCTCCGGGGACTAGCGGGGTACGAGCAGTACTTC

V gene: TRBV10-3
D gene: -
J gene: TRBJ1-2
clone size: -
CDR3 protein: CAINLSGAGGYTF
CDR3 DNA: TGTGCCATCAATCTCTCAGGGGCGGGCGGCTACACCTTC

V gene: TRBV5-6
D gene: -
J gene: TRBJ1-5
clone size: -
CDR3 protein: CASSFRIQGQPQHF
CDR3 DNA: TGTGCCAGCAGTTTTCGAATCCAGGGGCAGCCCCAGCATTTT

V gene: TRBV15
D gene: TRBD1
J gene: TRBJ1-1
clone size: -
CDR3 protein: CATSREGQVIIRTEAFF
CDR3 DNA: TGTGCCACCAGCAGAGAAGGACAGGTTATTATTCGGACTGAAGCTTTCTTT

V gene: TRBV7-2
D gene: TRBD1
J gene: TRBJ1-1
clone size: -
CDR3 protein: CASSPLDRAYTEAFF
CDR3 DNA: TGTGCCAGCAGCCCGTTAGACAGGGCCTATACTGAAGCTTTCTTT

V gene: TRBV18
D gene: -
J gene: TRBJ1-2
clone size: -
CDR3 protein: CASSPRGYGYTF
CDR3 DNA: TGTGCCAGCTCACCTAGGGGCTATGGCTACACCTTC

V gene: TRBV7-2
D gene: TRBD1
J gene: TRBJ1-3
clone size: -
CDR3 protein: CASSLGSRTGGKERNTIYF
CDR3 DNA: TGTGCCAGCAGCTTAGGGTCTAGGACAGGGGGCAAGGAGAGAAACACCATATATTTT

V gene: TRBV4-3
D gene: TRBD2
J gene: TRBJ2-3
clone size: -
CDR3 protein: CASSQEIIESGGNTDTQYF
CDR3 DNA: TGCGCCAGCAGCCAAGAAATCATTGAGAGCGGGGGGAACACAGATACGCAGTATTTT

V gene: TRBV7-2
D gene: -
J gene: TRBJ2-5
clone size: -
CDR3 protein: CASSSRDFKETQYF
CDR3 DNA: TGTGCCAGCAGCTCGAGGGACTTTAAAGAGACCCAGTACTTC

V gene: TRBV6-5
D gene: TRBD1
J gene: TRBJ1-3
clone size: -
CDR3 protein: CASSKQGGAGNTIYF
CDR3 DNA: TGTGCCAGCAGTAAGCAGGGGGGTGCTGGAAACACCATATATTTT

V gene: TRBV6-5
D gene: -
J gene: TRBJ1-2
clone size: -
CDR3 protein: CASKEGLYGYTF
CDR3 DNA: TGTGCCAGCAAAGAGGGCCTATATGGCTACACCTTC

V gene: TRBV10-3
D gene: TRBD2
J gene: TRBJ2-7
clone size: -
CDR3 protein: CAISDSYRGGGSYEQYF
CDR3 DNA: TGTGCCATCAGTGACTCGTATCGCGGGGGGGGCTCCTACGAGCAGTACTTC

V gene: TRBV10-3
D gene: -
J gene: TRBJ2-2
clone size: -
CDR3 protein: CAISDLRAGNTGELFF
CDR3 DNA: TGTGCCATCAGTGACCTTCGTGCGGGGAACACCGGGGAGCTGTTTTTT

V gene: TRBV5-6
D gene: -
J gene: TRBJ2-3
clone size: -
CDR3 protein: CASSFAERGTDTQYF
CDR3 DNA: TGTGCCAGCAGCTTTGCGGAGCGGGGCACAGATACGCAGTATTTT

V gene: TRBV13
D gene: -
J gene: TRBJ1-2
clone size: -
CDR3 protein: CASSLGATEGRFYGYTF
CDR3 DNA: TGTGCCAGCAGCTTAGGGGCAACAGAAGGGAGATTCTATGGCTACACCTTC

V gene: TRBV10-3
D gene: -
J gene: TRBJ1-5
clone size: once
CDR3 protein: CAISDTATGRNQPQHF
CDR3 DNA: TGTGCCATCAGTGACACTGCAACAGGGCGCAATCAGCCCCAGCATTTT

V gene: TRBV5-4
D gene: TRBD2
J gene: TRBJ2-1
clone size: -
CDR3 protein: CASSLGTSLYEQFF
CDR3 DNA: TGTGCCAGCAGCTTGGGGACTAGCCTCTATGAGCAGTTCTTC

V gene: TRBV6-1
D gene: -
J gene: TRBJ1-6
clone size: -
CDR3 protein: CASSERGRSYNSPLHF
CDR3 DNA: TGTGCCAGCAGTGAACGGGGTCGATCCTATAATTCACCCCTCCACTTT

V gene: TRBV7-8
D gene: TRBD2
J gene: TRBJ2-3
clone size: -
CDR3 protein: CASSLGVAGITDTQYF
CDR3 DNA: TGTGCCAGCAGCTTAGGAGTAGCGGGGATCACAGATACGCAGTATTTT

V gene: TRBV19
D gene: -
J gene: TRBJ1-1
clone size: -
CDR3 protein: CASTGGNTEAFF
CDR3 DNA: TGTGCCAGTACCGGGGGGAACACTGAAGCTTTCTTT

V gene: TRBV15
D gene: -
J gene: TRBJ2-5
clone size: -
CDR3 protein: CATSRGPGGGQNQETQYF
CDR3 DNA: TGTGCCACCAGCAGAGGTCCTGGCGGGGGCCAGAACCAAGAGACCCAGTACTTC

V gene: TRBV6-4
D gene: -
J gene: TRBJ1-2
clone size: -
CDR3 protein: CASSAVRGTNYGYTF
CDR3 DNA: TGTGCCAGCAGTGCCGTCCGGGGGACTAACTATGGCTACACCTTC